This TCR beta chain was profiled in a study of liver allograft versus peripheral blood T cells. Study-level background: Comparative analysis was performed on T cell receptor repertoires from transplanted livers and from recipients' peripheral blood.

V was shortened by 8 bases and J by 3 bases, with 11 bases between the two germline ends. This CDR3 comprises 13 residues. Overall study results and limits: Reports indicated that T cell receptor repertoires inside liver allografts differed from those in peripheral blood.

MiXCR, applied by TCRdb to the reads, yields one record per CDR3 protein. Of about 15,000 distinct CDR3 sequences listed, 20% to 25% were seen once; the top ten hold around 5.8%. As to this clonotype: Its antigen is not known.

The clonotype originates from a human patient who had a liver transplant. Some T cells could come from the graft donor. The V gene is TRBV12-3 or TRBV12-4, the J gene TRBJ1-5; D uncertain. CDR3 nucleotide sequence: TGTGCCAGCTCCCCCAGTTACAATCAGCCCCAGCATTTT. Amino acid sequence: CASSPSYNQPQHF.